This T cell receptor (beta chain) was profiled in a study of blood T cell repertoires in COVID-19. The assay was immunoSEQ multiplex PCR, and TCRdb's table has in-frame clones only and misses some. Of tens of thousands of clones listed, about 86% were seen once; the top ten hold approximately 19%. This clone appeared a single time. Looked up from germline, CDR1 is LNHNV and CDR2 is YYDKDF (reference sequence). V lost 4 bases to trimming and J lost 3 bases, with 10 bases between them. The CDR3 totals 13 residues. Specimen: peripheral blood. The V call is TRBV15, the J call TRBJ2-7; D uncertain. This clonotype originated in a woman older than 75 with acute or convalescent COVID-19. CDR3 in amino acids: CATSTRTYYEQYF. For the CDR3, the DNA is TGTGCCACCAGCACCAGAACGTACTACGAGCAGTACTTC. Together with reference TRBV15 and TRBJ2-7, the CDR3 gives the full variable domain: DAMVIQNPRYQVTQFGKPVTLSCSQTLNHNVMYWYQQKSSQAPKLLFHYYDKDFNNEADTPDNFQSRRPNTSFCFLDIRSPGLGDTAMYLCATSTRTYYEQYFGPGTRLTVT.